These T cell receptor beta chains were read from a single sample in a study of blood T cells in healthy people across ages. TCRdb redid the calling of the 5' RACE reads with MiXCR, one entry per CDR3 protein. The sample contains about 1.5 million distinct CDR3 sequences, approximately 43% of which appear only once. The sequencing sample was made of blood. The receptors derive from a woman aged 18-30 years in good health. Each CDR3 is given with its conserved first and last residue. A D gene is named only where the DNA matches it firmly. Clone size is not always given. Where it is, it says once, few, many or a class for expanded clones.

clone_size j_call v_call d_call cdr3_aa cdr3_nt
. TRBJ2-1 TRBV28 . CASSYTPHLAVGNEQFF TGTGCCAGCAGTTACACCCCTCATCTGGCGGTGGGGAATGAGCAGTTCTTC
. TRBJ1-1 TRBV7-3 . CASSLTGVRGTEAFF TGTGCCAGCAGCTTAACTGGGGTGAGGGGCACTGAAGCTTTCTTT
. TRBJ2-1 TRBV10-3 TRBD2 CAISHGLAIYNEQFF TGTGCCATCAGCCATGGACTAGCTATATACAATGAGCAGTTCTTC
. TRBJ2-7 TRBV7-9 TRBD2 CASSAGGLAGAPYNEQYF TGTGCCAGCAGCGCCGGGGGACTAGCGGGAGCACCCTACAATGAGCAGTACTTC
. TRBJ2-5 TRBV2 . CASIRARGGDNEQYF TGTGCCAGCATCCGGGCCAGGGGTGGGGACAATGAGCAGTACTTC
. TRBJ2-7 TRBV3-1 . CASSHGSSCEQYF TGTGCCAGCAGCCATGGTAGCTCCTGCGAGCAGTACTTC
. TRBJ2-7 TRBV11-2 TRBD1 CASSSKTGPYYEQYF TGTGCCAGCAGCTCCAAGACAGGGCCCTACTACGAGCAGTACTTC
. TRBJ2-7 TRBV20-1 . CSASRHSREQYF TGCAGTGCTAGTCGACATTCGCGCGAGCAGTACTTC
. TRBJ2-7 TRBV5-6 . CASSLSGTFSYEQYF TGTGCCAGCAGCTTGTCCGGGACATTTTCCTACGAGCAGTACTTC
. TRBJ2-7 TRBV11-2 . CASRPGHRYEQYF TGTGCCAGCAGACCGGGACATCGCTACGAGCAGTACTTC
few TRBJ1-5 TRBV29-1 . CSVAYSNNQPQHF TGCAGCGTAGCCTACAGCAACAATCAGCCCCAGCATTTT
once TRBJ2-7 TRBV2 . CASSEEGGYEYEQYF TGTGCCAGCAGTGAGGAAGGCGGCTACGAATACGAGCAGTACTTC
. TRBJ2-2 TRBV12-3/TRBV12-4 TRBD2 CASANGRYTGELFF TGTGCCAGCGCAAACGGGAGGTACACCGGGGAGCTGTTTTTT
few TRBJ2-1 TRBV4-3 . CASSQDSYTGYSYNEQFF TGCGCCAGCAGCCAAGATTCCTACACGGGTTACTCCTACAATGAGCAGTTCTTC
. TRBJ2-7 TRBV19 . CASSIAYQGNYEQYF TGTGCCAGTAGTATAGCCTATCAGGGTAACTACGAGCAGTACTTC
few TRBJ2-7 TRBV7-2 . CASSYREQVYEQYF TGTGCCAGCAGCTACCGGGAACAGGTATACGAGCAGTACTTC
. TRBJ1-1 TRBV20-1 TRBD1 CGAGRPRDSSMNTEAFF TGCGGTGCTGGAAGGCCCCGGGACAGTTCAATGAACACTGAAGCTTTCTTT
few TRBJ1-1 TRBV7-2 . CASSSRTRGNTEAFF TGTGCCAGCAGCTCCCGGACAAGGGGGAACACTGAAGCTTTCTTT
. TRBJ2-7 TRBV20-1 . CSAPSRQRRSYEQYF TGCAGTGCCCCCTCCCGACAGCGACGCTCCTACGAGCAGTACTTC
few TRBJ1-1 TRBV12-3/TRBV12-4 . CASTRRNTEAFF TGTGCCAGCACCCGGCGGAACACTGAAGCTTTCTTT
. TRBJ2-7 TRBV29-1 . CSVGGHSSYEQYF TGCAGCGTTGGGGGACACAGCTCCTACGAGCAGTACTTC
few TRBJ2-7 TRBV6-1 . CASSQDVVSYEQYF TGTGCCAGCAGTCAAGACGTCGTATCCTACGAGCAGTACTTC
. TRBJ2-7 TRBV7-2 . CAGSLVSAGYEQYF TGTGCCGGCAGCTTAGTCAGTGCAGGCTACGAGCAGTACTTC
. TRBJ2-5 TRBV12-3/TRBV12-4 . CASSLRYGETQYF TGTGCCAGCAGTTTACGGTACGGGGAGACCCAGTACTTC
. TRBJ2-1 TRBV29-1 TRBD2 CSVAGGPQGEQFF TGCAGCGTGGCGGGAGGGCCACAGGGTGAGCAGTTCTTC
. TRBJ2-3 TRBV18 . CASSPPGKGNTQYF TGTGCCAGCTCACCACCGGGGAAGGGGAATACGCAGTATTTT
few TRBJ2-2 TRBV29-1 . CSVASQANTGELFF TGCAGCGTTGCCAGTCAGGCGAACACCGGGGAGCTGTTTTTT
many TRBJ2-5 TRBV20-1 TRBD2 CSALAGEKETQYF TGCAGTGCCCTAGCGGGGGAGAAGGAGACCCAGTACTTC
. TRBJ2-7 TRBV27 . CASSFTSGMYEQYF TGTGCCAGCAGTTTCACTAGTGGGATGTACGAGCAGTACTTC
. TRBJ1-6 TRBV2 . CASSEGLSGSPLHF TGTGCCAGCAGTGAGGGACTTAGCGGTTCACCCCTCCACTTT
few TRBJ1-6 TRBV27 . CASSLVANSPLHF TGTGCCAGCAGTTTAGTGGCCAATTCACCCCTCCACTTT
few TRBJ2-7 TRBV12-3/TRBV12-4 . CASSQNQGTYEQYF TGTGCCAGCAGCCAAAATCAAGGTACCTACGAGCAGTACTTC
few TRBJ1-5 TRBV20-1 . CSASPTSGQPQHF TGCAGTGCTTCGCCTACCAGCGGGCAGCCCCAGCATTTT
. TRBJ2-7 TRBV20-1 . CSARAQHSYEQYF TGCAGTGCTAGGGCCCAGCATTCCTACGAGCAGTACTTC
. TRBJ2-1 TRBV11-2 . CASSNFEGGEQFF TGTGCCAGCAGTAACTTCGAGGGCGGGGAGCAGTTCTTC
. TRBJ2-3 TRBV6-2/TRBV6-3 . CASSSPAWGAQYF TGTGCCAGCAGTTCTCCAGCCTGGGGGGCGCAGTATTTT
. TRBJ1-1 TRBV20-1 . CSALDSPMNTEAFF TGCAGTGCCCTGGACAGCCCCATGAACACTGAAGCTTTCTTT
few TRBJ2-7 TRBV15 . CATSSPRETYEQYF TGTGCCACCAGCTCCCCCCGCGAAACCTACGAGCAGTACTTC
. TRBJ2-5 TRBV5-1 . CASSLESRSGTQYF TGCGCCAGCAGCTTGGAGTCCCGGTCGGGGACCCAGTACTTC
. TRBJ2-5 TRBV19 TRBD1 CASSSRTGGETQYF TGTGCCAGTAGTTCACGGACAGGGGGCGAGACCCAGTACTTC
. TRBJ1-5 TRBV6-6 TRBD1 CASRRQGYSNQPQHF TGTGCCAGCAGGAGACAGGGATATAGCAATCAGCCCCAGCATTTT
. TRBJ2-7 TRBV19 TRBD2 CASASGAPYEQYF TGTGCCAGTGCCAGCGGGGCCCCCTACGAGCAGTACTTC
. TRBJ1-2 TRBV4-3 . CASSHPGRGYYGYTF TGCGCCAGCAGTCATCCCGGAAGGGGATACTATGGCTACACCTTC
. TRBJ2-7 TRBV4-3 TRBD2 CASSYQTSGGAYEQYF TGCGCCAGCAGCTACCAAACTAGCGGGGGGGCCTACGAGCAGTACTTC
. TRBJ2-3 TRBV27 . CASSPWGLGGVDTQYF TGTGCCAGCAGTCCCTGGGGCTTAGGGGGGGTGGATACGCAGTATTTT
. TRBJ1-1 TRBV13 TRBD1 CASSFRDRREAFF TGTGCCAGCAGCTTCCGGGACAGGCGGGAAGCTTTCTTT
. TRBJ2-7 TRBV12-3/TRBV12-4 . CASSKNSYEQYF TGTGCCAGCAGCAAGAACTCCTACGAGCAGTACTTC
. TRBJ2-1 TRBV20-1 . CSPRIPGSPYNEQFF TGCAGTCCTAGGATACCCGGGAGCCCCTACAATGAGCAGTTCTTC
. TRBJ1-2 TRBV20-1 . CSARDRRREGAYGYTF TGCAGTGCTAGAGATCGGCGGAGGGAGGGAGCTTATGGCTACACCTTC
. TRBJ2-1 TRBV20-1 . CSARGPVDRSCNEQFF TGCAGTGCTAGAGGACCCGTCGACCGCTCCTGCAATGAGCAGTTCTTC
. TRBJ2-1 TRBV4-2 TRBD2 CASSRGLGSNEQFF TGTGCCAGCAGCCGCGGACTAGGGAGCAATGAGCAGTTCTTC
few TRBJ2-1 TRBV5-6 TRBD2 CASSAGLAAVLYSYNEQFF TGTGCCAGCAGCGCAGGACTAGCGGCTGTGCTTTACTCCTACAATGAGCAGTTCTTC
few TRBJ1-5 TRBV9 . CANLFRGSNQPQHF TGTGCCAACCTTTTCAGGGGTAGCAATCAGCCCCAGCATTTT
. TRBJ2-3 TRBV6-2/TRBV6-3 . CASSLVAEAQYF TGTGCCAGCAGCCTGGTGGCAGAGGCGCAGTATTTT
. TRBJ2-7 TRBV12-3/TRBV12-4 TRBD2 CAGSPRDYSYEQYF TGTGCCGGCAGTCCTCGGGACTATTCCTACGAGCAGTACTTC
. TRBJ2-1 TRBV6-2/TRBV6-3 . CASSLGERNEQFF TGTGCCAGCAGTTTGGGCGAGCGCAATGAGCAGTTCTTC